The rows below give T cell receptor beta chains drawn from one sample of a study of T cells in Graves' hyperthyroidism and ophthalmopathy. TCRdb analysed the multiplex PCR reads with MiXCR anew, one entry per CDR3 protein. The top ten clones hold roughly 8.2% of a sample with a few hundred thousand distinct CDR3 sequences, about 43% of them seen once. The sample consisted of peripheral blood or thyroid tissue (not recorded which). Receptors originate from a woman aged 18-30 years with Graves' hyperthyroidism. Both conserved end residues are part of each CDR3. D genes are given only for firm matches. Only part of the rows carry a size: once, few, many, or a class if the clone is expanded.

CDR3nt | CDR3aa | v_gene | d_gene | abundance | j_gene
TGTGCCAGCAGTTACTCGCGGGGGCCGAACACTGAAGCTTTCTTT | CASSYSRGPNTEAFF | TRBV6-2/TRBV6-3 | - | - | TRBJ1-1
TGTGCCAGCACCGGGACGGGCGGCTACACCTTC | CASTGTGGYTF | TRBV2 | - | - | TRBJ1-2
TGTGCCAGCAGCTTTACTAGCGGGACCCAGTACTTC | CASSFTSGTQYF | TRBV7-2 | TRBD2 | - | TRBJ2-5
TGTGCCAGCAGCCCAGGGTGGCGTAACCAAGAGACCCAGTACTTC | CASSPGWRNQETQYF | TRBV7-9 | - | - | TRBJ2-5
TGTGCCAGCAGCCCGGGCTTCGGGAGCTCCTACGAGCAGTACTTC | CASSPGFGSSYEQYF | TRBV7-9 | - | - | TRBJ2-7
TGCAGTGCTAGACCCAAGGACAGGGCCAACTATGGCTACACCTTC | CSARPKDRANYGYTF | TRBV20-1 | TRBD1 | - | TRBJ1-2
TGTGCCACCAGTGATTTGTGGGAGGAGACCCAGTACTTC | CATSDLWEETQYF | TRBV24-1 | - | many | TRBJ2-5
TGCAGTGCTACTAGCGGGAGTGAGAACGAGCAGTACTTC | CSATSGSENEQYF | TRBV20-1 | TRBD2 | few | TRBJ2-7
TGTGCCAGCAGGACTAGCGGGCTCTACGAGCAGTACTTC | CASRTSGLYEQYF | TRBV2 | TRBD2 | many | TRBJ2-7
TGTGCCAGCAGCGCATTGGGGGGTTCCGAGACCCAGTACTTC | CASSALGGSETQYF | TRBV7-8 | - | few | TRBJ2-5
TGTGCCAGCAGCTTAACCCGGGACGAGCAGTACTTC | CASSLTRDEQYF | TRBV7-9 | - | many | TRBJ2-7
TGCGCCAGCAGCTTGATTCCGAGCTCCTACGAGCAGTACTTC | CASSLIPSSYEQYF | TRBV5-1 | - | few | TRBJ2-7
TGCGCCAGCAGTCTCTGGACGGCCACCTACGAGCAGTACTTC | CASSLWTATYEQYF | TRBV5-1 | - | - | TRBJ2-7
TGTGCCAGCAGCGTCGACAGGGTCTTCGGAAACACCATATATTTT | CASSVDRVFGNTIYF | TRBV7-6 | TRBD1 | few | TRBJ1-3
TGTGCCAGCAGCCCGTGGACTAGCGGGAGCGGGTTGAGGGAGACCCAGTACTTC | CASSPWTSGSGLRETQYF | TRBV11-2 | TRBD2 | few | TRBJ2-5
TGTGCCACCAGTGACCTACAGGGGAATGAGGAGACCCAGTACTTC | CATSDLQGNEETQYF | TRBV24-1 | TRBD1 | many | TRBJ2-5
TGTGCCACCAGCGGGACGGGGAGAGGCACTGAAGCTTTCTTT | CATSGTGRGTEAFF | TRBV24-1 | - | many | TRBJ1-1
TGTGCCAGCAGCTATAGCGGAGCAACCTACGAGCAGTACTTC | CASSYSGATYEQYF | TRBV7-2 | - | - | TRBJ2-7
TGTGCCACCAGTGACGGACTAGCGGACGAGCAGTACTTC | CATSDGLADEQYF | TRBV24-1 | TRBD2 | many | TRBJ2-7
TGCAGTGTCAAAAGTGGTTATAGCAATCAGCCCCAGCATTTT | CSVKSGYSNQPQHF | TRBV20-1 | - | - | TRBJ1-5
TGTGCCAGCAGTCAAAGGGGGGGATACACTGAAGCTTTCTTT | CASSQRGGYTEAFF | TRBV2 | - | - | TRBJ1-1
TGTGCTCGACAGGGGCTGAACTACGAGCAGTACTTC | CARQGLNYEQYF | TRBV7-6 | TRBD1 | - | TRBJ2-7
TGTGCCACCAGTGCTGGACAGGGGGCATCGGAGACCCAGTACTTC | CATSAGQGASETQYF | TRBV24-1 | TRBD1 | - | TRBJ2-5
TGTGCCAGCAGCCCGGGACAGTCGGTAGGAGCCCTCCACTTT | CASSPGQSVGALHF | TRBV12-3/TRBV12-4 | TRBD1 | - | TRBJ1-6